This T cell receptor (beta chain) was recovered during a study of CD8+ T cells in alopecia areata. The treatment here: oral pan-JAK inhibitor, 5-10 mg twice daily. Alopecia areata patients provided lesional scalp punch biopsies and peripheral blood. The CDR3 loop spans 16 amino acids. Germline V lookup: CDR1 MNHEY, CDR2 SVGAGI. The junction had 7 bases not matched to a gene; V was cut back by 0 bases and J by 2 bases. Sequencing templates came from extracted RNA that was reverse transcribed into cDNA. Here immunoSEQ multiplex PCR was the method, and the copy in TCRdb shows in-frame clones only, minus some. The sample yields roughly 120,000 clones, 58% seen once.

This clonotype was sampled from a human donor with alopecia areata. The sequences come from CD8+ T cells sorted from blood, collected at week 4, from a patient treated with tofacitinib. V and J are TRBV6-5 and TRBJ2-7, with 7 bases fitting TRBD2. The chain's CDR3 is CASSYSGGGSAYEQYF. The CDR3, as DNA: TGTGCCAGCAGTTACTCCGGCGGGGGTAGCGCCTACGAGCAGTACTTC.